This passage covers 21 T cell receptor beta chains from one sample sequenced in a study of blood T cell repertoires in COVID-19. Method: immunoSEQ multiplex PCR; TCRdb's copy keeps in-frame clones and lacks some. This sample has about 160,000 clones, with almost 85% found just once. The specimen was peripheral blood. These receptors were taken from a man aged 40-50 years who had recovered from COVID-19.

The genes are TRBV5-4 and TRBJ1-4, with 8 bases lining up with TRBD1. V shed 0 bases, J shed 8 bases, and the junction held 3 bases outside the gene matches. The germline gives CDR1 SGHNT, CDR2 YYREEE (reference sequence). The CDR3 sequence is 14 residues long. CDR3 sequence reads: CASSLDRGFEKLFF. The CDR3 coding sequence is TGTGCCAGCAGCTTGGACAGGGGGTTCGAAAAACTGTTTTTT.

J is TRBJ2-7 and V is TRBV6-5, with TRBD2 as a possible D gene (6 bases). The CDR3 contains 14 residues. Germline CDR1 reads MNHEY; CDR2 reads SVGAGI. Trimming removed 0 bases at V and 1 base at J, with 7 bases between. The CDR3, as DNA: TGTGCCAGCAGTTACTCTAGCGGATCCTACGAGCAGTACTTC. Translating gives CASSYSSGSYEQYF.

This chain connects TRBV19 to TRBJ2-7; TRBD1 aligns across 8 bases. V shed 5 bases and J 3 bases; nucleotides not matched to a gene: 9. Germline loops: CDR1 LNHDA, CDR2 SQIVND (reference sequence). CDR3 size: 15 residues. CDR3 DNA: TGTGCCAGTAGTCCGCGGACAGGGTCTATCTACGAGCAGTACTTC. It specifies CASSPRTGSIYEQYF.

J is TRBJ2-5 and V is TRBV4-1, with D tentatively TRBD2 (6 bases). The CDR3 totals 15 residues. The V gene's germline CDR1 is MGHRA and CDR2 YSYEKL. Trimming pared 2 bases from V and 5 bases from J, leaving 15 bases between. The DNA of the CDR3 is TGCGCCAGCAGCCAACAAGCCTCCGCGGGGGAGACCCAGTACTTC. Translated, it gives CASSQQASAGETQYF.

The chain employs TRBV5-5 and TRBJ2-7, with TRBD1 identical over 8 bases. V was pared by 0 bases and J by 3 bases, with 5 bases of the junction left unmatched. CDR1 and CDR2 from the germline V gene are SGHKS and YYEKEE (reference sequence). The CDR3 has 15 amino acids. CDR3 amino acids: CASSLAGTGLYEQYF. The CDR3 DNA sequence: TGTGCCAGCAGCTTGGCCGGGACAGGCCTCTACGAGCAGTACTTC.

The V gene is TRBV19, the J gene TRBJ2-6; possibly TRBD1 for D (5 bases). The V and J ends lost 3 bases and 5 bases respectively, with 8 bases between them. The length of the CDR3 is 14 residues. From germline, CDR1 is LNHDA and CDR2 SQIVND (reference sequence). The CDR3 is CASSIDSWANVLTF. The CDR3 DNA follows: TGTGCCAGTAGTATTGACAGTTGGGCCAACGTCCTGACTTTC.

This clone was seen a few times. The chain joins TRBV4-3 to TRBJ2-2; the match to TRBD2 covers 7 bases. Germline values: CDR1 LGHNA, CDR2 YSLEER. V was pared by 0 bases and J by 2 bases, with 6 bases of the junction left unmatched. The CDR3 runs 17 residues. DNA of the CDR3: TGCGCCAGCAGCCAAGATCGGGCTAGCGGAAACACCGGGGAGCTGTTTTTT. Its protein is CASSQDRASGNTGELFF.

This CDR3 reads CAISEATVQGTIYF. The CDR3 DNA reads as TGTGCCATCAGTGAAGCGACAGTCCAGGGCACCATATATTTT. J is TRBJ1-3 and V is TRBV10-3, with D perhaps TRBD1 (5 bases). The CDR3 sequence is 14 residues long. V lost 3 bases to trimming and J lost 9 bases, with 15 bases between them. Germline lookup yields CDR1 ENHRY and CDR2 SYGVKD.

The chain combines TRBV6-4 with TRBJ2-7; 7 bases are shared with TRBD1. The ends lost 7 bases at V and 4 bases at J; junction bases unmatched: 10. There are 14 residues in the CDR3. Germline CDR1 reads MRHNA; CDR2 reads SNTAGT. The CDR3 region is CASTGDRGSYEQYF. The CDR3 DNA reads as TGTGCCAGCACCGGGGACAGAGGATCTTACGAGCAGTACTTC.

Only a few counts were recorded for this clone. V is TRBV4-2 and J is TRBJ2-3; 13 bases map to TRBD2. CDR3 length: 16 residues. Germline assignment: CDR1 LGHNA and CDR2 YNFKEQ. After removal of 2 bases from V and 6 bases from J, the junction contained 5 bases not matched to a gene. Here the CDR3 DNA reads TGTGCCAGCAGCCAAACTAGCGGGGGGGCGGTGGATACGCAGTATTTT. Its protein product is CASSQTSGGAVDTQYF.

V gene TRBV4-2 combines with J gene TRBJ2-3, with D maybe TRBD1 (6 bases). V lost 4 bases and J lost 3, with 14 bases in between. CDR3 length equals 15 residues. Per the germline V gene, CDR1 is LGHNA and CDR2 is YNFKEQ. The CDR3 DNA follows: TGTGCCAGCAGCCTTCAAGGGGGTAGGACAGATACGCAGTATTTT. It translates to CASSLQGGRTDTQYF.

The rearrangement uses TRBV30 and TRBJ2-1; 7 nucleotides align to TRBD2. Germline values: CDR1 GTSNPN, CDR2 SVGIG (reference sequence). Unmatched junction bases numbered 0, after V lost 1 base and J lost 6 bases. This CDR3 has 12 residues. The CDR3, as DNA: TGTGCCTGGAGTGGGGGGGGCAATGAGCAGTTCTTC. Its protein product is CAWSGGGNEQFF.

This chain links TRBV15 with TRBJ2-1; tentatively, D is TRBD1 (6 bases). CDR1 is LNHNV and CDR2 is YYDKDF in the germline V gene (reference sequence). The CDR3 covers 17 residues. The V end was cut by 0 bases, the J end by 6 bases, with 18 bases between. The DNA for the CDR3 is TGTGCCACCAGCAGAGATTCCCGGGACACTTTTTTCAATGAGCAGTTCTTC. This gives the protein CATSRDSRDTFFNEQFF.

V usage is TRBV7-2 and J usage is TRBJ2-2; 9 bases match TRBD2. The CDR3 runs to 16 residues. The J segment lost 7 bases and the V segment lost 4 bases, leaving 10 bases of the junction unmatched. The germline V gene has CDR1 SGHTA and CDR2 FQGNSA. The CDR3 sequence is CASSSSRGTSSGELFF. The CDR3 nucleotides are TGTGCCAGCAGCTCCTCCCGAGGGACTAGCAGCGGGGAGCTGTTTTTT.

V gene TRBV18 combines with J gene TRBJ1-1; the D is unclear. This CDR3 contains 13 residues. Trimming took off 2 bases at V and 7 bases at J, with 11 bases between the two ends. Per the germline V gene, CDR1 is KGHSH and CDR2 is LQKENI. The CDR3 protein is CASSPDGGLEAFF. The CDR3 bases are TGTGCCAGCTCACCAGACGGAGGACTTGAAGCTTTCTTT.

This clone was seen once. This chain uses TRBV20-1 with TRBJ1-5; perhaps TRBD1 as D (6 bases). This CDR3 region has 13 residues. Germline lookup yields CDR1 DFQATT and CDR2 SNEGSKA (reference sequence). V was trimmed by 3 bases and J by 4 bases, leaving 10 bases between them. This CDR3 is CSASGGLNQPQHF. As DNA, the CDR3 is TGCAGTGCTAGTGGGGGGCTTAATCAGCCCCAGCATTTT.

This clone has just a few counts. V gene TRBV2 combines with J gene TRBJ2-1, with 7 bases that match TRBD1. V lost 8 bases, J lost 8 bases, and 6 bases stayed unmatched. The CDR3 is 12 residues long. CDR1 is SNHLY and CDR2 is FYNNEI in the germline V gene. The CDR3 DNA reads TGTGCCAGCTCCGGACAGGCTCATGAGCAGTTCTTC. It yields the protein CASSGQAHEQFF.

The gene calls are TRBV7-8 and TRBJ2-1, with 8 bases fitting TRBD2. This CDR3 contains 15 residues. CDR1 is SGHVS and CDR2 is FQNEAQ in the germline V gene. V lost 4 bases to trimming and J lost 4 bases; unmatched junction nucleotides: 6. The CDR3 nucleotides are TGTGCCAGCAGCTCTACTAGCGGCCCTTACAATGAGCAGTTCTTC. It yields the protein CASSSTSGPYNEQFF.

The V and J genes are TRBV9 and TRBJ1-6; 7 nucleotides match TRBD1. Germline CDR1 is SGDLS and CDR2 is YYNGEE. Trimming cost V 0 bases and J 4 bases; bases outside gene matches: 7. The CDR3 has 17 residues. The CDR3 region is CASSVEDRVGYNSPLHF. The CDR3 DNA follows: TGTGCCAGCAGCGTAGAAGACAGGGTAGGGTATAATTCACCCCTCCACTTT.

J is TRBJ2-7 and V is TRBV2; D is perhaps TRBD1 (6 bases). The germline V and J ends were trimmed by 7 bases and 3 bases, with 7 bases remaining between them. The CDR3 loop spans 11 amino acids. Germline CDR1 SNHLY, CDR2 FYNNEI. CDR3 DNA: TGTGCCAGCACAGGGGACTACGAGCAGTACTTC. It specifies CASTGDYEQYF.

The chain is built from TRBV7-9 and TRBJ2-2; the match to TRBD2 covers 12 bases. V trimming: 5 bases; J trimming: 6 bases; junction bases outside the gene matches: 10. Looked up from germline, CDR1 is SEHNR and CDR2 is FQNEAQ (reference sequence). The CDR3 has 17 amino acids. Here the CDR3 reads CASSPPSSGGAAGELFF. Here the CDR3 DNA reads TGTGCCAGCAGCCCCCCTTCTAGCGGGGGGGCCGCCGGGGAGCTGTTTTTT.